This paragraph reports one TCR beta chain. In the PCR, 60 Vbeta and 13 Jbeta primers were used. Method: immunoSEQ multiplex PCR; TCRdb's copy keeps in-frame clones and lacks some. Here the sample table reports approximately 170,000 clones. This entry belongs to a study of cytomegalovirus exposure and HLA in healthy donors. The sequenced material came from PBMCs. This sequence was found in a woman aged 18-35 years in good health and CMV-seropositive.

CDR3 in DNA: TGTGCCTCACACGCGGGGGGCAATGAGCAGTTCTTC. Translation gives CASHAGGNEQFF. This chain joins TRBV11-2 and TRBJ2-1, with 8 bases lining up with TRBD2. The CDR3 has 12 residues. With V trimmed by 11 bases and J by 6 bases, 6 bases remained unmatched. Germline loops: CDR1 SGHAT, CDR2 FQNNGV.